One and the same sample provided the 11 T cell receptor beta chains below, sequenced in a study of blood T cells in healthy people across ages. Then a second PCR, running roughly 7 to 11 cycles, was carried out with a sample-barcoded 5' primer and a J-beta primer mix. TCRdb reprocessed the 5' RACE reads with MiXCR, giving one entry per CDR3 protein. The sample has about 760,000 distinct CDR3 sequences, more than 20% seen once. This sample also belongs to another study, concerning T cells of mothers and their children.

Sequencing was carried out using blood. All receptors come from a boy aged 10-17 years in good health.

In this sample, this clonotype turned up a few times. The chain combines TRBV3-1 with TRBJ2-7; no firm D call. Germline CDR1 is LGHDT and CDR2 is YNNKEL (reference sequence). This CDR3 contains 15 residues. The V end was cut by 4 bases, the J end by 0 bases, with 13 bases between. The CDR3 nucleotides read TGTGCCAGCAGCCCGGACCTAGAGTCCTCCTACGAGCAGTACTTC. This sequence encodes CASSPDLESSYEQYF.

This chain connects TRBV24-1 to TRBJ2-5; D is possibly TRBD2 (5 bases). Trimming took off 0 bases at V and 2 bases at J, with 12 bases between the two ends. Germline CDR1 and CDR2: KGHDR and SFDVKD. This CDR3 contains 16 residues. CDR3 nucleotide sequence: TGTGCCACCAGTGATTTGCGGGGAAATGAGCAAGAGACCCAGTACTTC. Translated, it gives CATSDLRGNEQETQYF.

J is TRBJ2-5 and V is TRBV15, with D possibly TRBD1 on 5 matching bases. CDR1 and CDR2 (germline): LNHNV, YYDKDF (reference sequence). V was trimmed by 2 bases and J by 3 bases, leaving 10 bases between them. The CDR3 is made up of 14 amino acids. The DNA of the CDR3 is TGTGCCACCAGCAGACAAACACAGGAAGAGACCCAGTACTTC. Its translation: CATSRQTQEETQYF.

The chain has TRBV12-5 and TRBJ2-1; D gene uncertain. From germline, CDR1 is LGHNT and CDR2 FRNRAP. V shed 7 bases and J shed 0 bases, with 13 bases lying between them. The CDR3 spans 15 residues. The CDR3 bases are TGTGCTAGTGCGCCTGAGACGTCCTCCTACAATGAGCAGTTCTTC. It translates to CASAPETSSYNEQFF.

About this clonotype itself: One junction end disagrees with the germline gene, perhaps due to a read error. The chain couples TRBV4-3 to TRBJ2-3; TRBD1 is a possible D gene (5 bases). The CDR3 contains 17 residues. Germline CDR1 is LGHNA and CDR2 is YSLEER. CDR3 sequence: CASGQDLERGWTDTQYF. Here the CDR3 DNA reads TGCGCCAGCGGCCAAGATCTGGAAAGGGGATGGACAGATACGCAGTATTTT.

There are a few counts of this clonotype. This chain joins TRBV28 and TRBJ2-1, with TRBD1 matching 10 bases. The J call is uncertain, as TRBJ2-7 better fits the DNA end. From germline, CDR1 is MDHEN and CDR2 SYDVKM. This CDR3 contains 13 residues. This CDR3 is CATRTGGSYEQYF. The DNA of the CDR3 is TGTGCCACCCGGACAGGGGGCTCCTACGAGCAGTACTTC.

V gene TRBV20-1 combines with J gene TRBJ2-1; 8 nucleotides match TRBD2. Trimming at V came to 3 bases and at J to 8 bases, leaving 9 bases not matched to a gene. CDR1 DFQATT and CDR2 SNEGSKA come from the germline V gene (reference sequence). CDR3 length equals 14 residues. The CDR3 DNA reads TGCAGTGCTAGTAATCGCGGGAGGAGGGATGAGCAGTTCTTC. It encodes CSASNRGRRDEQFF.

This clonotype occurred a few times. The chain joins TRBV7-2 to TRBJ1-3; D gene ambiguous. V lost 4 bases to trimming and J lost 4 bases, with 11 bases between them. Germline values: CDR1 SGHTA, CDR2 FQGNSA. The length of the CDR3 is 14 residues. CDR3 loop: CASSSGLGGNTIYF. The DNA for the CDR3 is TGTGCCAGCAGCTCCGGACTGGGAGGAAACACCATATATTTT.

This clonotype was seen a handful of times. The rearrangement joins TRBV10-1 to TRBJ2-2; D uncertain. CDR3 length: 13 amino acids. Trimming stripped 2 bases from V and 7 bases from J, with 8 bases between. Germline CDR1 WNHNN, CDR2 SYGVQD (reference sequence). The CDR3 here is CASSEGGFGELFF. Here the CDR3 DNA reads TGCGCCAGCAGTGAGGGTGGATTCGGGGAGCTGTTTTTT.

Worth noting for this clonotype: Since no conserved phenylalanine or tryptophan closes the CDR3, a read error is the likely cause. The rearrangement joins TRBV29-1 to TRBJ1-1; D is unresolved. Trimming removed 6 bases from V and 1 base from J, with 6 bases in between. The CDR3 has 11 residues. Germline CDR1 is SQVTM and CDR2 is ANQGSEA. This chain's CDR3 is CSVLGNTEAFL. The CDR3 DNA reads TGCAGCGTGTTAGGGAACACTGAAGCTTTCCTT.

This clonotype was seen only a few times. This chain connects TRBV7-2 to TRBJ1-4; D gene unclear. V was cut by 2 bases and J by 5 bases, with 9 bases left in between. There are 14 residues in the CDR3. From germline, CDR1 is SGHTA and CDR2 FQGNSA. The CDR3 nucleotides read TGTGCCAGCAGCTTAAGCGGATTAAATGAAAAACTGTTTTTT. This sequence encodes CASSLSGLNEKLFF.